This T cell receptor beta chain was identified during a study of response to subunit inactivated influenza vaccine. Study-wide points: The authors suggested that few new T cells are recruited per seasonal influenza vaccination.

This clonotype showed up many times. Its antigen is not identified. TCRdb re-derived calls from the RT-PCR reads in MiXCR, one entry per CDR3 protein. The profile shows about 500,000 distinct CDR3 sequences, 15% to 20% of them singletons. The J segment lost 4 bases and the V segment lost 7 bases, leaving 6 bases of the junction unmatched. This CDR3 spans 15 amino acids. The clonotype was recovered from a man between 50 and 75 years old who received an inactivated influenza vaccine. The starting material was CD4+ T cells sorted from PBMCs, obtained less than 30 months after vaccination. The chain links TRBV12-3 or TRBV12-4 to TRBJ2-1; 11 positions agree with TRBD2. This chain's CDR3 is CASKQGTSGYNEQFF. The CDR3 DNA reads as TGTGCCAGCAAGCAGGGGACTAGCGGTTACAATGAGCAGTTCTTC.